Listed here is a single T cell receptor beta chain. What it recognizes is unknown. This entry comes from a study of cytomegalovirus exposure and HLA in healthy donors. Study results and limitations: Later work associated fewer than 20,000 TCR beta sequences with HLA alleles at 0.05 false discovery rate.

Germline assignment: CDR1 MGHDK and CDR2 SYGVNS. The CDR3 loop spans 17 amino acids. Trimming stripped 4 bases from V and 0 bases from J, with 16 bases between. The primer mix had 60 Vbeta and 13 Jbeta primers. Only in-frame clones appear in the TCRdb table, and some are missing; sequencing was by immunoSEQ multiplex PCR. Of 100,000 to 150,000 clones detected, roughly four fifths appear once; the ten largest clones hold nearly 6%. J is TRBJ1-3 and V is TRBV25-1; D gene ambiguous. The sequence was obtained from a woman aged 50 to 65 in good health and CMV-seropositive. The sample taken for sequencing was PBMCs. The CDR3 DNA sequence: TGTGCCAGCAGTGGGGTTTCAGGTCCAAACTCTGGAAACACCATATATTTT. Translating it yields CASSGVSGPNSGNTIYF. Supplemented by reference TRBV25-1 and TRBJ1-3, the full variable domain reads EADIYQTPRYLVIGTGKKITLECSQTMGHDKMYWYQQDPGMELHLIHYSYGVNSTEKGDLSSESTVSRIRTEHFPLTLESARPSHTSQYLCASSGVSGPNSGNTIYFGEGSWLTVV.